These T cell receptor beta chains were read from a single sample in a study of cytomegalovirus exposure and HLA in healthy donors. Assay: immunoSEQ multiplex PCR; the TCRdb copy retains only in-frame clones and omits some. The sample carries some 140,000 clones, around 80% recorded once. The sample comprised PBMCs. The receptor set was obtained from a woman aged 40 to 50 in good health and CMV-seronegative. The CDR3 runs from the conserved cysteine through the conserved F or W. The D gene is left open where the match is weak. A clone size is listed for some rows: how often the clone was seen (once, few, many), or a class if it is expanded.

DNA	CDR3	D	J	V	size
TGTGCCAGCAGACTGACAGGCGTCTCCTACGAGCAGTACTTC	CASRLTGVSYEQYF	NA	TRBJ2-7	TRBV2	NA
TGTGCCAGCAGAACCTTGGGACAGTCACTTAACTATGGCTACACCTTC	CASRTLGQSLNYGYTF	TRBD1	TRBJ1-2	TRBV27	NA
TGTGCCAGCAGCCGGGCAGAGGGGAGGGAAAAACTGTTTTTT	CASSRAEGREKLFF	NA	TRBJ1-4	TRBV6-1	few
TGTGCCAGCAGCTTTGCGGGGGGACGCACAGATACGCAGTATTTT	CASSFAGGRTDTQYF	TRBD2	TRBJ2-3	TRBV7-2	NA
TGCGCCAGCAGCAGGACTAGCGGAGGGGATACGCAGTATTTT	CASSRTSGGDTQYF	TRBD2	TRBJ2-3	TRBV5-1	NA
TGTGCCAGCAGCGTTCCTGGGACAGGGCGGACTGAAGCTTTCTTT	CASSVPGTGRTEAFF	TRBD1	TRBJ1-1	TRBV5-4	NA
TGTGCCAGCAGCGCCCAAGACAGTTTCACTGAAGCTTTCTTT	CASSAQDSFTEAFF	NA	TRBJ1-1	TRBV7-9	NA
TGTGCCATCAGGCCACAGGGGGGCCGGACTGAAGCTTTCTTT	CAIRPQGGRTEAFF	TRBD1	TRBJ1-1	TRBV10-3	NA
TGTGCCAGCAGCCAAGATTCACTCTCACGCGGGAGGGCCTGGGAGACCCAGTACTTC	CASSQDSLSRGRAWETQYF	TRBD2	TRBJ2-5	TRBV4-2	NA
TGTGCCATCAATACCGGGACAGGACTGAACACTGAAGCTTTCTTT	CAINTGTGLNTEAFF	TRBD1	TRBJ1-1	TRBV10-3	NA
TGTGCCAGCAGTGAAGGGGAGACAGGGAAAGCTTTCTTT	CASSEGETGKAFF	TRBD1	TRBJ1-1	TRBV6-5	few
TGCGCCAGCAGCAATCCGGGACAGGGGGCCCATGGCTACACCTTC	CASSNPGQGAHGYTF	TRBD1	TRBJ1-2	TRBV5-1	NA
TGTGCCAGCAGCTTAGGGACCCCGTCCAGGGCTAATGGCTACACCTTC	CASSLGTPSRANGYTF	NA	TRBJ1-2	TRBV7-8	NA
TGCAGCGTCACAACCGGGACAGGGGTGTATGGCTACACCTTC	CSVTTGTGVYGYTF	TRBD1	TRBJ1-2	TRBV29-1	few
TGCGCCAGCAGCTCGGGACTTTCGGACACTGAAGCTTTCTTT	CASSSGLSDTEAFF	NA	TRBJ1-1	TRBV5-1	NA
TGTGCCAGCAGCCACCGGGCACAGGGGGCTTTGTACTTC	CASSHRAQGALYF	TRBD1	TRBJ2-7	TRBV5-4	NA
TGTGCCAGCAGCCTCGGGGGGGGCGCTGAAGCTTTCTTT	CASSLGGGAEAFF	NA	TRBJ1-1	TRBV6-5	NA
TGCGCCAGCAGCCGGCAGGGGGGAACGATAGGAAACACCATATATTTT	CASSRQGGTIGNTIYF	TRBD1	TRBJ1-3	TRBV4-1	NA
TGTGCCAGCAGTTACATAGGGGGCTACAATCAGCCCCAGCATTTT	CASSYIGGYNQPQHF	TRBD1	TRBJ1-5	TRBV6-6	NA
TGCGCCAGCAGCCAAGTAATGGGGACAGATAGCGCACCTGAAGCTTTCTTT	CASSQVMGTDSAPEAFF	TRBD1	TRBJ1-1	TRBV4-1	NA
TGTGCCAGCAGCCTCGGACTAGCGGGTAGGGATACGCAGTATTTT	CASSLGLAGRDTQYF	TRBD2	TRBJ2-3	TRBV5-6	NA
TGTGCCAGCAGGGGCGAAACAGGGGGAAATCAGCCCCAGCATTTT	CASRGETGGNQPQHF	TRBD1	TRBJ1-5	TRBV2	NA
TGTGCCAGCGCCCTGGGAGGAGGTTGGACCCAGTACTTC	CASALGGGWTQYF	NA	TRBJ2-5	TRBV7-8	NA
TGCAGCGTTGAAGCGAGGACCGCAGGGGAGCAGTACTTC	CSVEARTAGEQYF	NA	TRBJ2-7	TRBV29-1	NA
TGCGCCAGCACCCCATCCCAGGGGATCTATGGCTACACCTTC	CASTPSQGIYGYTF	NA	TRBJ1-2	TRBV5-1	few
TGTGCCAGCAGTGAATGGGGGACAAGTAATTCACCCCTCCACTTT	CASSEWGTSNSPLHF	NA	TRBJ1-6	TRBV6-1	NA
TGCGCCAGCAGCTTGGCCCCAGATCGGGATGGCTACACCTTC	CASSLAPDRDGYTF	NA	TRBJ1-2	TRBV5-1	NA
TGCGCCAGCAGCCAAGTTGGGGGGTGGACCCAGTACTTC	CASSQVGGWTQYF	NA	TRBJ2-5	TRBV4-1	NA
TGTGCCAGCAGCTCGGGATACGAGCAGTACTTC	CASSSGYEQYF	NA	TRBJ2-7	TRBV13	NA
TGTGCCAGCAGTGGGTGGGTAAAGGAGTCACCCCTCCACTTT	CASSGWVKESPLHF	NA	TRBJ1-6	TRBV6-1	NA
TGTGCCAGCTCAGGTCGACAGGGGGAGACCCAGTACTTC	CASSGRQGETQYF	TRBD1	TRBJ2-5	TRBV18	NA
TGTGCCAGCAGTTACCAGGGTCCTAATGAAAAACTGTTTTTT	CASSYQGPNEKLFF	NA	TRBJ1-4	TRBV6-5	NA
TGTGCCAGCAGCTTAGTCGGACAGGGGTATGGCTACACCTTC	CASSLVGQGYGYTF	TRBD1	TRBJ1-2	TRBV7-2	NA
TGCGCCAGCAGCCGGGGAGGCGGGTTCACAGATACGCAGTATTTT	CASSRGGGFTDTQYF	NA	TRBJ2-3	TRBV5-1	NA
TGTGCCAGCAGTTACCTCGGGACAGGGTATGAAAAACTGTTTTTT	CASSYLGTGYEKLFF	TRBD1	TRBJ1-4	TRBV6-5	NA
TGTGCCAGCAGTGCCTCGGACAGGGGGCCCTACAATGAGCAGTTCTTC	CASSASDRGPYNEQFF	TRBD1	TRBJ2-1	TRBV6-1	NA
TGTGCCAGCAGCCAAGGGGCCCCCGTAGATACGCAGTATTTT	CASSQGAPVDTQYF	NA	TRBJ2-3	TRBV4-2	once
TGTGCCAGCAGGGAAAAGGGGTTGGGGAACACTGAAGCTTTCTTT	CASREKGLGNTEAFF	NA	TRBJ1-1	TRBV6-1	few
TGTGCCAGCAGAAATGAGGAGACCCAGTACTTC	CASRNEETQYF	NA	TRBJ2-5	TRBV11-3	NA
TGTGCCAGCAGTTGGGGCTTTAGCGGGAGCCCCTACGAGCAGTACTTC	CASSWGFSGSPYEQYF	TRBD2	TRBJ2-7	TRBV6-5	NA